This TCR beta chain emerged from a study of early T cells in non-severe SARS-CoV-2 infection listed by TCRdb under 2021. As for the study more broadly: TCR sequencing used bulk RNA from unsorted whole blood, so alpha and beta chains could not be paired.

A case-control design nested within a healthcare worker cohort in London, UK, was used, with weekly nasopharyngeal swab PCR tests and blood sampling performed. Between 23 and 31 March 2020, the week of the UK lockdown, healthcare workers were enrolled and then followed up weekly for as long as 16 weeks. Libraries were constructed by 5' RACE. The sample was run on a NextSeq 500. The TCR library protocol attached unique molecular identifiers to individual cDNA molecules to correct for sequencing error and PCR bias. Sequencing covered both TCR alpha and beta chains, and within each sample the abundances of alpha and beta sequences were tightly co-correlated. The study's processing was this. Decombinator V4 was used to annotate TCR sequences for V gene, J gene and CDR3. Expanded TCRs were defined as changing significantly between any two time points under a Poisson model with p below 0.0001. TCR abundances were normalised to the total number of TCRs sequenced per sample and were expressed as counts per million. TRAV1-2 paired with TRAJ12, TRAJ20 or TRAJ33 defined MAIT TCRs, while TRAV10 paired with TRAJ18 defined iNKT TCRs. VDJdb, accessed 1 November 2021, was searched for CMV, EBV and SARS-CoV-2 annotated TCRs, excluding TCRs annotated for multiple antigens. TCRdb passed the public sequencing reads through fastp at Q25 and MiXCR, retaining productive beta sequences. Identical CDR3 proteins give one entry, which carries the most common genes and DNA. These V and J calls derive from TCRdb rather than the authors' analysis. The sample records approximately 65,000 distinct CDR3 sequences, about 11% of which are singletons. The ten largest make up 6.4% of the sample.

This clonotype was counted only a few times. Its target antigen remains unknown. There are no base qualities to consult, and no much larger clone falls within one base. Overall study results and their limits: VDJdb matching was skewed toward anti-spike CD8 responses, so virus-specific expansions were likely underestimated and private and CD4 specificities were missed.

The CDR3 has 14 amino acids, counting the end cysteine and phenylalanine. The sequence is cut down to CDR3 DNA, 42 bases in frame from base 1. CDR1 and CDR2 are read off the germline V gene as MNHEY and SVGAGI. V was cut back by 0 bases and J by 6 bases, leaving a gap of 8 bases between them. Recombination joined TRBV6-5 with TRBJ2-2; TRBD2 could be the D gene, as 6 bases match. The sequenced sample consisted of whole blood. The sequence derives from an adult who was a healthcare worker with PCR-confirmed SARS-CoV-2 infection or an uninfected control (not recorded which). The CDR3 protein: CASSYSTSPGELFF. The DNA is TGTGCCAGCAGTTACTCGACTAGTCCCGGGGAGCTGTTTTTT.